This T cell receptor (beta chain) originates from a study of technical replicates of blood from a few donors (dated by TCRdb to the late 2010s). Including cysteine and phenylalanine, the CDR3 has 15 amino acids. Only CDR3 DNA remains: 45 bases, in frame from the first base. The V end gives up 1 base and the J end 4 bases, leaving 3 bases in the junction not matched to a gene. The germline V gene yields LGHNA for CDR1 and YSLEER for CDR2. This clone was seen once. No antigen is known for it. Nothing much larger sits one base from this clone, and base qualities are not available. The library was made by the immunoSEQ multiplex PCR assay. Entries here come from immuneACCESS through TCRdb and include only in-frame sequences with V and J called. Some clones fail to appear in such tables; in the studies checked, an unresolved V gene covers under half of the shortfall, and the cause of the remainder is unknown. The sample table shows 70,000 or so clones, and 80% to 90% are seen once. The leading ten clones occupy about 4.6% of the sample.

The receptor chain draws on TRBV4-3 and TRBJ2-3, with 9 junctional bases fitting TRBD2. This TCR derives from a human donor in good health. Some clones in this sample may be carry-over from other donors' samples. Source material: PBMCs. The DNA sequence is as follows: TGCGCCAGCAGCCAAGGCGGGAGGGGGGCAGATACGCAGTATTTT. It encodes CASSQGGRGADTQYF.